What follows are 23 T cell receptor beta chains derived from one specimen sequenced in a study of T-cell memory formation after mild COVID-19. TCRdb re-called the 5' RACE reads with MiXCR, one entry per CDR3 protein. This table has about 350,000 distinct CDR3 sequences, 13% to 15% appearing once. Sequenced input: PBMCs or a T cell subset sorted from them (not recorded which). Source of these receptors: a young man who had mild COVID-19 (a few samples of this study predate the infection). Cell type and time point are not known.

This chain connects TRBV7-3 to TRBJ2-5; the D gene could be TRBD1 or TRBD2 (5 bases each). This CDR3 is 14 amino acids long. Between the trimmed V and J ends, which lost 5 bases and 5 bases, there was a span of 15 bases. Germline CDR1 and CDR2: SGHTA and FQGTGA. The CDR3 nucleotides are TGTGCCAGCAGCCAGGGCCCAGGGAGTGAGACCCAGTACTTC. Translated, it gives CASSQGPGSETQYF.

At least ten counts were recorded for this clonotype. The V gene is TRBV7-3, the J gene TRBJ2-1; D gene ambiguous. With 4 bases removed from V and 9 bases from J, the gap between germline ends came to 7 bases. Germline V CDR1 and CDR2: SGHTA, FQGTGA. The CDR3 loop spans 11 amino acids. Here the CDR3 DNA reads TGTGCCAGCAGCTCCGGCGGTGAGCAGTTCTTC. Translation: CASSSGGEQFF. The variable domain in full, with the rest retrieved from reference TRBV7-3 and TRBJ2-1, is GAGVSQTPSNKVTEKGKYVELRCDPISGHTALYWYRQSLGQGPEFLIYFQGTGAADDSGLPNDRFFAVRPEGSVSTLKIQRTERGDSAVYLCASSSGGEQFFGPGTRLTVL.

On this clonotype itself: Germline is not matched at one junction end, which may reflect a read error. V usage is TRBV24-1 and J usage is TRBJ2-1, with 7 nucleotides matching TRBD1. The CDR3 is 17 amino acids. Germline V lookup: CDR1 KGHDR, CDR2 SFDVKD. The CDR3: CATREGDSSSSYNEQFF. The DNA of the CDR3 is TGTGCCACCCGTGAAGGGGACAGTTCGAGCTCCTACAATGAGCAGTTCTTC.

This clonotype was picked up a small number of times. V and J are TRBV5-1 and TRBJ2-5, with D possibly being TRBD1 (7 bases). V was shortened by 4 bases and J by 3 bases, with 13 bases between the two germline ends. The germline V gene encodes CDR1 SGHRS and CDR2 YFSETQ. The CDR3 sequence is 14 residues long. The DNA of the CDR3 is TGCGCCAGCAGCAAAACAGGGGAGGAAGAGACCCAGTACTTC. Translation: CASSKTGEEETQYF.

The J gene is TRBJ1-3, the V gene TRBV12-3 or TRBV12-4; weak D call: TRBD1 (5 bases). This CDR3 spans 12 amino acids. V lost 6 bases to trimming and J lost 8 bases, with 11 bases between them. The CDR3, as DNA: TGTGCCAGCAGGCCACAGGTGGACACCATATATTTT. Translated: CASRPQVDTIYF.

The CDR3 DNA sequence: TGTGCCAGCAGCTTAGTAGAAGGTGCCAAAAACATTCAGTACTTC. Protein product: CASSLVEGAKNIQYF. The V and J genes are TRBV13 and TRBJ2-4; D remains unclear. The germline V gene encodes CDR1 PRHDT and CDR2 FYEKMQ (reference sequence). Trimming left V 1 base short and J 1 base short, with 8 bases between. The CDR3 contains 15 residues.

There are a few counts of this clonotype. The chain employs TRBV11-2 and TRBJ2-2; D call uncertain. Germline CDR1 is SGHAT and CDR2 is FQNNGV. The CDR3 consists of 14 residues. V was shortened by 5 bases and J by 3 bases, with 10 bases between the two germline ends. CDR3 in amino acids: CASSRDPYTGELFF. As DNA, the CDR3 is TGTGCCAGCAGCCGCGACCCGTACACCGGGGAGCTGTTTTTT.

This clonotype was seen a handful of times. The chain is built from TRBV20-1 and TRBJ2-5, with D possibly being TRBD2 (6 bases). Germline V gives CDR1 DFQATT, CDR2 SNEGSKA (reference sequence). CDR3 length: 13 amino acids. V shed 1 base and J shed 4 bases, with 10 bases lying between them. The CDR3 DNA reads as TGCAGTGCTAGAGCTTGGGGAGGAGAGACCCAGTACTTC. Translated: CSARAWGGETQYF.

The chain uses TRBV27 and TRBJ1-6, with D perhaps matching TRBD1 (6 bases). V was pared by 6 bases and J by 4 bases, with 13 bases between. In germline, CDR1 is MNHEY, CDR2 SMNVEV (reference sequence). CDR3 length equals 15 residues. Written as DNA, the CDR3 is TGTGCCAGCAGAGACGCGACAGGATATAATTCACCCCTCCACTTT. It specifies CASRDATGYNSPLHF.

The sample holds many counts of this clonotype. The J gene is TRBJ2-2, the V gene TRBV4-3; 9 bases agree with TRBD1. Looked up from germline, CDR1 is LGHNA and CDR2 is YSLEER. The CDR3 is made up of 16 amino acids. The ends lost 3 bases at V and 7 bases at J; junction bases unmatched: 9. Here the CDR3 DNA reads TGCGCCAGCAGCCAGCGGCCCGGGACAGGGATCGGGGAGCTGTTTTTT. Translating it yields CASSQRPGTGIGELFF.

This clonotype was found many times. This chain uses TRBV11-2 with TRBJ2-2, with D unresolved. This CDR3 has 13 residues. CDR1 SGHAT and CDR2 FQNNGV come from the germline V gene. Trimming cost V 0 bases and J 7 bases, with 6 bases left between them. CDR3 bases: TGTGCCAGCAGCTTAGAAGCCGTCGGGGAGCTGTTTTTT. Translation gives CASSLEAVGELFF. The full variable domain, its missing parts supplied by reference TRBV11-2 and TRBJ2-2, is EAGVAQSPRYKIIEKRQSVAFWCNPISGHATLYWYQQILGQGPKLLIQFQNNGVVDDSQLPKDRFSAERLKGVDSTLKIQPAKLEDSAVYLCASSLEAVGELFFGEGSRLTVL.

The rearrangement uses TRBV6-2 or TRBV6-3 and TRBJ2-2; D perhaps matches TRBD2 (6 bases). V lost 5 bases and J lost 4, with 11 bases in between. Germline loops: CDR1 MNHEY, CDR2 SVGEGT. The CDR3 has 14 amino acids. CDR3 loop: CASSGGFGTGELFF. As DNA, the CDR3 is TGTGCCAGCAGTGGGGGGTTTGGCACCGGGGAGCTGTTTTTT.

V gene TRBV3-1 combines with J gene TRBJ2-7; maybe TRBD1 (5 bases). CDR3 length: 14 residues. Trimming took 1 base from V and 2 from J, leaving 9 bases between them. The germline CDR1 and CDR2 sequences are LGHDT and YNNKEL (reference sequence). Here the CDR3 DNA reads TGTGCCAGCAGCCAAGGTCAGGGTACCTACGAGCAGTACTTC. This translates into CASSQGQGTYEQYF.

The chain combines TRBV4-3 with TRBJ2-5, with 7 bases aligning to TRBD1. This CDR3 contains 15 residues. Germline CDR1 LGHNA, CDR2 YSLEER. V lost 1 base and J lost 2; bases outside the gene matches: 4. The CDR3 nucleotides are TGCGCCAGCAGCCAAGCCCGGACAGGACAAGAGACCCAGTACTTC. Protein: CASSQARTGQETQYF.

Here the CDR3 reads CASSLSGTHQPQHF. The DNA for the CDR3 is TGTGCCAGCAGCTTATCAGGGACCCATCAGCCCCAGCATTTT. The chain couples TRBV7-9 to TRBJ1-5; perhaps TRBD1 as D (5 bases). Germline V gives CDR1 SEHNR, CDR2 FQNEAQ (reference sequence). This CDR3 has 14 amino acids. The ends were cut back, 2 bases at V and 5 bases at J, with 10 bases in the middle.

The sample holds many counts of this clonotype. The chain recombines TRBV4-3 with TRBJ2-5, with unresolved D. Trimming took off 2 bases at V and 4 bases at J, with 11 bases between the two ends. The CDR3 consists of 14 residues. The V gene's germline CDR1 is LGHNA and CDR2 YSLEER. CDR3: CASSQSAARETQYF. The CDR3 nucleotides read TGCGCCAGCAGCCAATCAGCCGCCCGAGAGACCCAGTACTTC.

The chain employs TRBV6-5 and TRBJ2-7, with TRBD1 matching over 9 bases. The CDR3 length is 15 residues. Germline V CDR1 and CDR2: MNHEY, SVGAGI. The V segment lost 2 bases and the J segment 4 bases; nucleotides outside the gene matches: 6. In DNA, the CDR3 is TGTGCCAGCAGTTACGCCGGGACAGGGTCTTACGAGCAGTACTTC. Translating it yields CASSYAGTGSYEQYF.

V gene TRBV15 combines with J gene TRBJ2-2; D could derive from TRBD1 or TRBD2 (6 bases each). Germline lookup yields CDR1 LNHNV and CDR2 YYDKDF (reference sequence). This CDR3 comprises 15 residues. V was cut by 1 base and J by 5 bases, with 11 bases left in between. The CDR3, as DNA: TGTGCCACCAGCAGAGGGGGGGCCCATACCGGGGAGCTGTTTTTT. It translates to CATSRGGAHTGELFF. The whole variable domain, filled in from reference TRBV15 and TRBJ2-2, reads DAMVIQNPRYQVTQFGKPVTLSCSQTLNHNVMYWYQQKSSQAPKLLFHYYDKDFNNEADTPDNFQSRRPNTSFCFLDIRSPGLGDTAMYLCATSRGGAHTGELFFGEGSRLTVL.

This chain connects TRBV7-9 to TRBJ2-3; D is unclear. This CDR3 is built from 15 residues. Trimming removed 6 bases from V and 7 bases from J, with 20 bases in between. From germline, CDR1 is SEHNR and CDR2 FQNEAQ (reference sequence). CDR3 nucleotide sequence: TGTGCCAGCAGACCGAAACCGGGCCTGGATTATACGCAGTATTTT. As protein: CASRPKPGLDYTQYF.

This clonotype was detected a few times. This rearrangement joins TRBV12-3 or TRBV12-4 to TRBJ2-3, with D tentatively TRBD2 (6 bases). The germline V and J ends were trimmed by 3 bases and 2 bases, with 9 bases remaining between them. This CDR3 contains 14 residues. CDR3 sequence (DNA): TGTGCCAGCAGTTTTAGGACTATCACAGATACGCAGTATTTT. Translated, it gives CASSFRTITDTQYF.

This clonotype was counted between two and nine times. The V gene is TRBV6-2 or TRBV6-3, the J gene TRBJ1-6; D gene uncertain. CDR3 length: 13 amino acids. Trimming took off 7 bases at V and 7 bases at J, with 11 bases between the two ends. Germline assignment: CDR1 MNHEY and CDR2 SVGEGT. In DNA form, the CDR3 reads TGTGCCAGCACCATCGAACCCAATTCACCCCTCCACTTT. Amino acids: CASTIEPNSPLHF.

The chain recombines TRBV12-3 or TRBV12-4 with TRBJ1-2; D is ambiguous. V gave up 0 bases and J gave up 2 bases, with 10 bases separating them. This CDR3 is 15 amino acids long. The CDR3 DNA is TGTGCCAGCAGTTTAGCGACAAGGGTGAACTATGGCTACACCTTC. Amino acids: CASSLATRVNYGYTF.

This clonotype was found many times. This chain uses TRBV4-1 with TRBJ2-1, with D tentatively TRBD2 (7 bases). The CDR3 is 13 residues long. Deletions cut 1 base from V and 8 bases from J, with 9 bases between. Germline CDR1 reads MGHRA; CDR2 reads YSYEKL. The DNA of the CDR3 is TGCGCCAGCAGCCAAGGGGGGGGCGATGAGCAGTTCTTC. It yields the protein CASSQGGGDEQFF.